The 27 T cell receptor beta chains in this list originate from one sample, sequenced in a study of breast tumors, draining lymph nodes, adjacent tissues. TCRdb re-called the multiplex PCR reads through MiXCR, storing one row per CDR3 protein. The table includes 85,000 to 130,000 distinct CDR3 sequences, 20% to 25% detected once. The lymph nodes were axillary draining lymph nodes from breast cancer patients. Sequenced input: axillary lymph node tissue. Receptors originate from a female donor with breast cancer. Some clones in this sample may be carry-over from other donors' samples.

This clonotype has a count of ten or more. The chain joins TRBV7-2 to TRBJ1-2, with 7 bases that match TRBD1. V lost 5 bases and J lost 4; bases outside the gene matches: 7. There are 14 residues in the CDR3. Germline V CDR1 and CDR2: SGHTA, FQGNSA. The CDR3 DNA is TGTGCCAGCAGCATGGACAGGCACAGCTATGGCTACACCTTC. Translated, it gives CASSMDRHSYGYTF.

There are many counts of this clonotype. V and J are TRBV11-2 and TRBJ2-1; D not certain. Germline-derived CDR1 and CDR2 are SGHAT and FQNNGV. This CDR3 comprises 13 residues. The V and J ends lost 3 bases and 8 bases respectively, with 11 bases between them. In nucleotides, the CDR3 is TGTGCCAGCAGCTTTTGGGGTAACGATGAGCAGTTCTTC. Residues: CASSFWGNDEQFF.

This clonotype was found a few times. It may be a read error: a sequence one base away is much more abundant. The J gene is TRBJ2-7, the V gene TRBV28; 8 positions agree with TRBD2. J was trimmed by 2 bases and V by 7 bases; bases with no gene match: 7. The germline CDR1 and CDR2 sequences are MDHEN and SYDVKM. This CDR3 contains 14 residues. In DNA, the CDR3 is TGTGCCAGCAAGGCGGGAGGAGGGGCCTACGAGCAGTACTTC. Translated, it gives CASKAGGGAYEQYF. Full variable domain (missing parts from reference TRBV28 and TRBJ2-7): DVKVTQSSRYLVKRTGEKVFLECVQDMDHENMFWYRQDPGLGLRLIYFSYDVKMKEKGDIPEGYSVSREKKERFSLILESASTNQTSMYLCASKAGGGAYEQYFGPGTRLTVT.

This clonotype was seen ten or more times. The rearrangement joins TRBV7-9 to TRBJ1-6; 10 bases agree with TRBD1. Germline V gives CDR1 SEHNR, CDR2 FQNEAQ (reference sequence). The J segment lost 9 bases and the V segment lost 5 bases, leaving 4 bases of the junction unmatched. CDR3 length equals 14 residues. Here the CDR3 DNA reads TGTGCCAGCAGCCTAGACAGGGGGCCTTCACCCCTCCACTTT. This encodes CASSLDRGPSPLHF.

This clonotype was counted ten times or more. The chain carries TRBV5-6 and TRBJ1-3; 8 positions match TRBD1. This CDR3 region has 14 residues. The V gene's germline CDR1 is SGHDT and CDR2 YYEEEE. The V and J ends lost 7 bases and 2 bases, in that order; junction bases with no gene match: 5. CDR3 loop: CASCDRGAGNTIYF. CDR3 sequence (DNA): TGTGCCAGCTGTGACAGGGGTGCTGGAAACACCATATATTTT.

The chain joins TRBV27 to TRBJ2-5; D is perhaps TRBD2 (5 bases). Germline CDR1 is MNHEY and CDR2 is SMNVEV (reference sequence). The CDR3 runs 15 residues. The ends were cut back, 5 bases at V and 1 base at J, with 14 bases in the middle. CDR3 loop: CASSEGPTSQETQYF. The CDR3 DNA is TGTGCCAGCAGTGAGGGCCCCACGTCCCAAGAGACCCAGTACTTC.

This clonotype was counted many times. The chain is built from TRBV5-8 and TRBJ2-7; 9 bases are a match to TRBD2. V was pared by 10 bases and J by 4 bases, with 9 bases of the junction left unmatched. CDR1 is SGHTS, CDR2 YDEGEE, per germline. This CDR3 region has 13 residues. CDR3 region: CASKRGARYEQYF. The CDR3, as DNA: TGTGCCTCAAAGCGGGGGGCAAGGTACGAGCAGTACTTC.

This clonotype was observed many times. The rearrangement links TRBV12-3 or TRBV12-4 to TRBJ1-5; 9 bases match TRBD1. V was pared by 5 bases and J by 1 base, with 12 bases of the junction left unmatched. The CDR3 extends over 18 amino acids. The CDR3 sequence is CASSPGGTGRVSNQPQHF. The CDR3 bases are TGTGCCAGCAGTCCCGGCGGGACAGGGCGGGTAAGCAATCAGCCCCAGCATTTT.

This clonotype has at least ten counts. The chain has TRBV9 and TRBJ2-3, with TRBD2 identical over 10 bases. V was clipped by 0 bases and J by 6 bases; unmatched bases: 10. The germline V gene has CDR1 SGDLS and CDR2 YYNGEE. The CDR3 contains 17 residues. The CDR3 nucleotides read TGTGCCAGCAGCGTAGCAGGAGCGGGGGGGCCAGGGGATACGCAGTATTTT. The encoded protein is CASSVAGAGGPGDTQYF.

This sequence joins TRBV5-1 and TRBJ1-4, with D unclear. V dropped 0 bases and J dropped 4 bases, with 10 bases sitting between them. Germline values: CDR1 SGHRS, CDR2 YFSETQ. The CDR3 is 15 amino acids. Written as DNA, the CDR3 is TGCGCCAGCAGCTTGGAGAGTGGGGATAATGAAAAACTGTTTTTT. It codes for CASSLESGDNEKLFF.

This clonotype was seen at least ten times. The J gene is TRBJ2-5, the V gene TRBV2; 9 bases match TRBD1. The J segment lost 4 bases and the V segment lost 5 bases, leaving 5 bases of the junction unmatched. Germline loops: CDR1 SNHLY, CDR2 FYNNEI. The CDR3 is 14 residues long. CDR3 in amino acids: CASSTDRGLETQYF. For the CDR3, the DNA is TGTGCCAGCAGTACCGACAGGGGGTTAGAGACCCAGTACTTC.

Concerning this clonotype itself: A much larger clone is a single base away; this may be a read error. In DNA form, the CDR3 reads TGCAGCGTTGTCCGCGCGAGCTCCTGCAATGAGCAGTTCTTC. Translating it yields CSVVRASSCNEQFF. This chain links TRBV29-1 with TRBJ2-1; D call uncertain. There are 14 residues in the CDR3. In germline, CDR1 is SQVTM, CDR2 ANQGSEA.

On this clonotype: A much larger clone differs by one base, so this may be a read error. The chain links TRBV5-6 to TRBJ2-5; D unclear. Trimming cost V 0 bases and J 3 bases, with 9 bases left between them. CDR3 length: 14 residues. Germline V lookup: CDR1 SGHDT, CDR2 YYEEEE. The chain's CDR3 is CASSLAVKKETQYF. CDR3 nucleotide sequence: TGTGCCAGCAGCTTGGCCGTCAAGAAAGAGACCCAGTACTTC.

This clonotype was recorded at least ten times. The chain carries TRBV6-1 and TRBJ2-3, with a weak D call TRBD1 (6 bases). Germline CDR1 reads MNHNS; CDR2 reads SASEGT. This CDR3 has 14 residues. The germline V and J ends were trimmed by 6 bases and 2 bases, with 12 bases remaining between them. As DNA, the CDR3 is TGTGCCAGCAGATGGACAGCCCTCACAGATACGCAGTATTTT. Amino acid sequence: CASRWTALTDTQYF.

This sequence joins TRBV7-2 and TRBJ1-1, with a tentative D call TRBD1 (6 bases). V lost 5 bases to trimming and J lost 0 bases, with 13 bases between them. This CDR3 is built from 15 residues. Germline V gene lookup returns CDR1 SGHTA and CDR2 FQGNSA. The chain's CDR3 is CASSPYRDLNTEAFF. The CDR3 coding sequence is TGTGCCAGCAGCCCCTACAGGGATTTGAACACTGAAGCTTTCTTT. Variable domain in full (rest from reference TRBV7-2 and TRBJ1-1): GAGVSQSPSNKVTEKGKDVELRCDPISGHTALYWYRQSLGQGLEFLIYFQGNSAPDKSGLPSDRFSAERTGGSVSTLTIQRTQQEDSAVYLCASSPYRDLNTEAFFGQGTRLTVV.

This clonotype was seen many times. V gene TRBV29-1 combines with J gene TRBJ2-1, with 11 bases lining up with TRBD2. Trimming cost V 3 bases and J 12 bases; bases outside gene matches: 10. Germline values: CDR1 SQVTM, CDR2 ANQGSEA. CDR3 length: 14 amino acids. DNA of the CDR3: TGCAGCGTTGAGTTGAGTAGCGGGGGGGCGGGGCAGTTCTTC. This sequence encodes CSVELSSGGAGQFF.

This clonotype was counted a few times. V is TRBV19 and J is TRBJ2-5, with TRBD1 matching over 7 bases. CDR3 length: 20 residues. The germline V gene encodes CDR1 LNHDA and CDR2 SQIVND (reference sequence). V trimming: 4 bases; J trimming: 5 bases; junction bases outside the gene matches: 25. In DNA form, the CDR3 reads TGTGCCAGTAGTACCACCCCCCGGGACAGCCGGTTTCGTGGCCGGGAGACCCAGTACTTC. Translation gives CASSTTPRDSRFRGRETQYF.

This clonotype was seen many times. The chain couples TRBV7-2 to TRBJ2-5, with D uncertain. Germline lookup yields CDR1 SGHTA and CDR2 FQGNSA. This CDR3 has 18 amino acids. Trimming shortened V by 5 bases and J by 0 bases, and 22 bases separated the two germline ends. The CDR3 sequence is CASSPGPPRRLYQETQYF. The CDR3 DNA reads TGTGCCAGCAGCCCAGGCCCGCCAAGGAGATTGTACCAAGAGACCCAGTACTTC. Full variable domain (remainder filled in from reference TRBV7-2 and TRBJ2-5): GAGVSQSPSNKVTEKGKDVELRCDPISGHTALYWYRQSLGQGLEFLIYFQGNSAPDKSGLPSDRFSAERTGGSVSTLTIQRTQQEDSAVYLCASSPGPPRRLYQETQYFGPGTRLLVL.

In its sample, this clonotype was seen many times. V usage is TRBV3-1 and J usage is TRBJ2-5, with D maybe TRBD2 (6 bases). Germline V gene lookup returns CDR1 LGHDT and CDR2 YNNKEL (reference sequence). The CDR3 loop spans 14 amino acids. V shed 1 base and J shed 5 bases, with 11 bases lying between them. The CDR3 sequence is CASSQGLVAETQYF. In nucleotides, the CDR3 is TGTGCCAGCAGCCAAGGACTAGTGGCCGAGACCCAGTACTTC.

Notes on this clonotype: A much larger clone lies a single base off, so this may be a read error. Without the conserved terminal phenylalanine or tryptophan, this CDR3 likely stems from a read error. The chain couples TRBV4-1 to TRBJ2-5; D ambiguous. This CDR3 is built from 13 residues. CDR1 is MGHRA and CDR2 is YSYEKL in the germline V gene. Trimming removed 2 bases from V and 2 bases from J, with 6 bases in between. For the CDR3, the DNA is TGCGCCAGCAGCCAATTACAGCAAGAGACCCAGTACCTC. Residues: CASSQLQQETQYL.

This clonotype was found many times. The chain recombines TRBV7-9 with TRBJ2-7; D remains ambiguous. Germline-derived CDR1 and CDR2 are SEHNR and FQNEAQ (reference sequence). CDR3 length equals 12 residues. Trimming took off 5 bases at V and 1 base at J, with 6 bases between the two ends. The CDR3 is CASSHDSYEQYF. For the CDR3, the DNA is TGTGCCAGCAGCCACGATTCCTACGAGCAGTACTTC.

This clonotype was picked up many times. The V and J genes are TRBV27 and TRBJ1-6; 8 bases align to TRBD1. The junction had 3 bases not matched to a gene; V was cut back by 5 bases and J by 6 bases. The CDR3 totals 14 residues. Germline V gives CDR1 MNHEY, CDR2 SMNVEV (reference sequence). The CDR3 DNA reads as TGTGCCAGCAGTGACAGGGGCGGTAATTCACCCCTCCACTTT. It codes for CASSDRGGNSPLHF.

About this clonotype itself: Given the absence of the conserved phenylalanine or tryptophan at the CDR3 end, a read error is likely. This chain links TRBV24-1 with TRBJ2-1, with 9 nucleotides matching TRBD1. The germline CDR1 and CDR2 sequences are KGHDR and SFDVKD. The length of the CDR3 is 14 residues. V was pared by 6 bases and J by 4 bases, with 3 bases of the junction left unmatched. CDR3 DNA: TGTGCCACCAGTCCTGGACAGGGGTACAATGAGCAGTTCCTC. Translation: CATSPGQGYNEQFL.

This clonotype was recorded at least ten times. This chain uses TRBV2 with TRBJ1-4; 12 nucleotides line up with TRBD1. The trim removed 3 bases at V and 6 bases at J, leaving 2 bases unmatched. The CDR3 runs 15 residues. Germline loops: CDR1 SNHLY, CDR2 FYNNEI. The CDR3 region is CASSEGQGAYEKLFF. The CDR3 DNA reads TGTGCCAGCAGTGAGGGACAGGGGGCTTATGAAAAACTGTTTTTT.

This clonotype was counted only a few times. V usage is TRBV3-1 and J usage is TRBJ2-7; 12 bases fit TRBD2. This CDR3 has 17 residues. The germline V gene has CDR1 LGHDT and CDR2 YNNKEL (reference sequence). Unmatched junction bases numbered 12, after V lost 6 bases and J lost 3 bases. The DNA for the CDR3 is TGTGCCAGCAGACTAACCGGACTAGCGGGAAAGGTCTACGAGCAGTACTTC. Protein sequence: CASRLTGLAGKVYEQYF.

The gene calls are TRBV11-1 and TRBJ2-2; 9 bases agree with TRBD1. V lost 5 bases to trimming and J lost 4 bases; unmatched junction nucleotides: 8. This CDR3 has 16 residues. CDR1 is SGHAT and CDR2 is FQDESV in the germline V gene (reference sequence). CDR3 in amino acids: CASSNRDRVSTGELFF. CDR3 DNA sequence: TGTGCCAGCAGCAACCGGGACAGGGTTAGCACCGGGGAGCTGTTTTTT.

V usage is TRBV20-1 and J usage is TRBJ2-7; the D gene is possibly TRBD2 (5 bases). The CDR3 has 13 residues. Trimming pared 7 bases from V and 0 bases from J, leaving 13 bases between. CDR1 is DFQATT, CDR2 SNEGSKA, per germline (reference sequence). CDR3 sequence reads: CSGLDSSSYEQYF. The CDR3 bases are TGCAGTGGTTTGGACTCGAGCTCCTACGAGCAGTACTTC.